The 5 T cell receptor beta chains presented below share a single source sample, sequenced in a study of Graves' ophthalmopathy and Graves' hyperthyroidism. Beta-chain TCR CDR3 regions were amplified from RNA transcripts. Amplification began with first-round RT-PCR using HTBI primers, then second-round multiplex PCR was performed. TCRdb reprocessed the multiplex PCR reads with MiXCR, giving one entry per CDR3 protein. The sample records roughly 600,000 distinct CDR3 sequences, roughly 40% being singletons. Sequences were obtained from peripheral blood or thyroid tissue (not recorded which). The receptor source for this set is an adult man with Graves' hyperthyroidism.

This clonotype was recorded many times. The V gene is TRBV24-1, the J gene TRBJ2-2; no clear D. The V end lost 3 bases, the J end lost 5 bases, and 9 bases lay between the germline ends. Per the germline V gene, CDR1 is KGHDR and CDR2 is SFDVKD. The CDR3 extends over 14 amino acids. CDR3 bases: TGTGCCACCAGTGATCCTACGAGTACCGGGGAGCTGTTTTTT. It codes for CATSDPTSTGELFF.

The chain employs TRBV7-9 and TRBJ2-7, with a possible D match to TRBD1 (6 bases). The V end lost 4 bases, the J end lost 4 bases, and 11 bases lay between the germline ends. Germline assignment: CDR1 SEHNR and CDR2 FQNEAQ (reference sequence). The CDR3 covers 13 residues. The CDR3 DNA follows: TGTGCCAGCAGCTCCGGGACATTGTACGAGCAGTACTTC. It is translated as CASSSGTLYEQYF.

The chain has TRBV29-1 and TRBJ2-7, with D uncertain. The length of the CDR3 is 14 residues. V was cut by 8 bases and J by 3 bases, with 20 bases left in between. The germline CDR1 and CDR2 sequences are SQVTM and ANQGSEA. The CDR3 DNA is TGCAGCTTATCAGTTGTTGGTCAGAACTACGAGCAGTACTTC. Protein sequence: CSLSVVGQNYEQYF.

This clonotype was detected a few times. The genes are TRBV25-1 and TRBJ1-1; 7 bases fit TRBD1. The CDR3 sequence is 14 residues long. CDR1 and CDR2 from the germline V gene are MGHDK and SYGVNS. J gave up 0 bases and V 6 bases, and 4 bases lay outside the gene matches. In DNA, the CDR3 is TGTGCCAGCAGGACAGGGACCATGAACACTGAAGCTTTCTTT. It translates to CASRTGTMNTEAFF.

This clonotype was seen a handful of times. V usage is TRBV9 and J usage is TRBJ1-3; D remains ambiguous. Trimming took 2 bases from V and 0 from J, leaving 12 bases between them. Germline CDR1 SGDLS, CDR2 YYNGEE. The CDR3 is made up of 16 amino acids. CDR3 sequence reads: CASSVHRDPSGNTIYF. Written as DNA, the CDR3 is TGTGCCAGCAGCGTTCACCGGGATCCCTCTGGAAACACCATATATTTT.